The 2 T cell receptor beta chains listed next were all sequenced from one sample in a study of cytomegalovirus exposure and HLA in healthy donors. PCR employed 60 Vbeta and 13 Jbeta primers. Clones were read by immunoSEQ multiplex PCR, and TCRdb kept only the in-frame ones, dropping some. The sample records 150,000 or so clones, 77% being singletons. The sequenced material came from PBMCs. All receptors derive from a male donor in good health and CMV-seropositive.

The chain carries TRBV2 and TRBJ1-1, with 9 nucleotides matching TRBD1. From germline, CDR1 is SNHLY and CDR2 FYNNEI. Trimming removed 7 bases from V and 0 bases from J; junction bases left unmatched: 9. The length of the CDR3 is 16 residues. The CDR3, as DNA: TGTGCCAGCACACCGGGACAGGGAGTTATGAACACTGAAGCTTTCTTT. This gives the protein CASTPGQGVMNTEAFF.

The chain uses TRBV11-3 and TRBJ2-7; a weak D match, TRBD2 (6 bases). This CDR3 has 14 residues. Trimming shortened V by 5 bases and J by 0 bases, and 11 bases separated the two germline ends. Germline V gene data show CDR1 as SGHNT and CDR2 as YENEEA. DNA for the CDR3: TGTGCCAGCAGCCCGGGGCGGGACTCCTACGAGCAGTACTTC. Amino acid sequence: CASSPGRDSYEQYF.